This T cell receptor beta chain appears in the sequencing data of a study of T cell responses to AZD1222 COVID-19 vaccine. Study overall: Pooled in the analysis were second doses at about 4 or about 12 weeks. Study-level findings and limits: Donors were largely white British and mainly female; clonal diversity was possibly underestimated. Baseline seropositives among AZD1222 recipients totaled only five to seven. It was only after the peak T cell response that any repertoires were sampled.

The method was immunoSEQ multiplex PCR; TCRdb's version includes in-frame clones alone and lacks a portion of them. The table records some 130,000 clones, about nine tenths of them present only once. About this clone: Its antigen is undetermined.

This CDR3 is 16 amino acids long. The V end was cut by 3 bases, the J end by 5 bases, with 19 bases between. In germline, CDR1 is LGHNA, CDR2 YSLEER. The receptor's source is an adult in good health. Material: peripheral blood, obtained on day 0 of AZD1222 vaccination. The chain combines TRBV4-3 with TRBJ2-5; TRBD2 might be the D (7 bases). The CDR3 DNA is TGCGCCAGCAGCCAGGTCTCTAGGGGGGGCCCCGAGACCCAGTACTTC. Protein: CASSQVSRGGPETQYF.